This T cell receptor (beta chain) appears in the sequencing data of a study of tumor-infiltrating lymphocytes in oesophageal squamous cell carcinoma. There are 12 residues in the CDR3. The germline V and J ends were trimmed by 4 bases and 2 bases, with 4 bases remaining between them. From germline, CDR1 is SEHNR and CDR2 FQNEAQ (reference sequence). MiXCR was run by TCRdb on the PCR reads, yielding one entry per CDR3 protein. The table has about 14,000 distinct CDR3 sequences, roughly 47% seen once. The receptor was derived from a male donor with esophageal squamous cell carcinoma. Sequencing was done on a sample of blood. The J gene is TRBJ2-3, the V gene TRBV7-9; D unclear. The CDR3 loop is CASSSYTDTQYF. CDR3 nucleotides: TGTGCCAGCAGCTCGTACACAGATACGCAGTATTTT.